The 29 T cell receptor beta chains below all came from one sample that was sequenced in a study of blood T cell repertoires in COVID-19. Generated by immunoSEQ multiplex PCR, the TCRdb table keeps only in-frame clones and is missing some. The top ten clones hold more than 10% of a sample with 250,000 or so clones, around 90% of them seen once. The material sequenced was PBMCs or T cells enriched from blood (not recorded which). The origin of the receptors is a man aged 25 to 40 who had recovered from COVID-19.

This chain links TRBV28 with TRBJ1-1; 7 nucleotides agree with TRBD1. The V gene's germline CDR1 is MDHEN and CDR2 SYDVKM. The CDR3 totals 15 residues. The V gene end was trimmed by 5 bases and the J gene end by 2 bases; junction bases not matched to a gene: 8. This chain's CDR3 is CASSPTGQINTEAFF. The CDR3, as DNA: TGTGCCAGCAGTCCTACGGGACAGATAAACACTGAAGCTTTCTTT.

This chain links TRBV27 with TRBJ2-2; TRBD2 agrees at 8 bases. The ends lost 3 bases at V and 0 bases at J; junction bases unmatched: 3. Germline lookup yields CDR1 MNHEY and CDR2 SMNVEV (reference sequence). The CDR3 contains 16 residues. The CDR3 coding sequence is TGTGCCAGCAGTTTGTTAGCGGGAACGAACACCGGGGAGCTGTTTTTT. Translated, it gives CASSLLAGTNTGELFF.

The chain is built from TRBV4-1 and TRBJ2-7; TRBD2 might be the D (5 bases). This CDR3 is built from 15 residues. With 1 base removed from V and 3 bases from J, the gap between germline ends came to 13 bases. Germline V gives CDR1 MGHRA, CDR2 YSYEKL. CDR3 in DNA: TGCGCCAGCAGCCAAGTCCATACTAGTTACTACGAGCAGTACTTC. This sequence encodes CASSQVHTSYYEQYF.

The sample holds one count of this clone. This chain uses TRBV19 with TRBJ2-1, with D tentatively TRBD2 (5 bases). Looked up from germline, CDR1 is LNHDA and CDR2 is SQIVND (reference sequence). Trimming took off 2 bases at V and 0 bases at J, with 14 bases between the two ends. The CDR3 sequence is 17 residues long. CDR3 bases: TGTGCCAGTAGTATACATGAGGGATCTAGCTCCTACAATGAGCAGTTCTTC. Protein sequence: CASSIHEGSSSYNEQFF. The full variable domain, completed using reference TRBV19 and TRBJ2-1, is DGGITQSPKYLFRKEGQNVTLSCEQNLNHDAMYWYRQDPGQGLRLIYYSQIVNDFQKGDIAEGYSVSREKKESFPLTVTSAQKNPTAFYLCASSIHEGSSSYNEQFFGPGTRLTVL.

The CDR3 region has the DNA TGTGCCAGCACAATCCAAGGGGCTGGAAGCACTGAAGCTTTCTTT. Translating gives CASTIQGAGSTEAFF. The J gene is TRBJ1-1, the V gene TRBV28, with a weak D call TRBD1 (5 bases). Germline V gene lookup returns CDR1 MDHEN and CDR2 SYDVKM. The CDR3 consists of 15 residues. Trimming removed 7 bases at V and 4 bases at J, with 19 bases between.

The chain uses TRBV5-1 and TRBJ2-3, with 8 bases fitting TRBD2. V dropped 6 bases and J dropped 2; count of bases not matched to a gene: 2. The CDR3 is 13 amino acids. The V gene's germline CDR1 is SGHRS and CDR2 YFSETQ. The CDR3 reads CASNSGATDTQYF. In nucleotides, the CDR3 is TGCGCCAGCAATAGCGGGGCCACAGATACGCAGTATTTT.

The genes are TRBV28 and TRBJ2-3, with TRBD1 identical over 11 bases. The CDR3 contains 16 residues. The junction had 7 bases not matched to a gene; V was cut back by 4 bases and J by 4 bases. Germline lookup yields CDR1 MDHEN and CDR2 SYDVKM. Written as DNA, the CDR3 is TGTGCCAGCAGTTCGGACAGGGGGCGAGGTGCAGATACGCAGTATTTT. It specifies CASSSDRGRGADTQYF.

The J gene is TRBJ1-2, the V gene TRBV4-1, with D possibly being TRBD1 (6 bases). CDR1 is MGHRA, CDR2 YSYEKL, per germline. This CDR3 has 16 residues. The V gene lost 3 bases and the J gene lost 0 bases, with 14 bases spanning the gap. DNA for the CDR3: TGCGCCAGCAGCCATGCGTCGGACAGAACTAACTATGGCTACACCTTC. Translated, it gives CASSHASDRTNYGYTF.

The chain has TRBV5-4 and TRBJ1-1; the D gene is possibly TRBD1 (5 bases). Trimming took off 7 bases at V and 4 bases at J, with 26 bases between the two ends. CDR1 and CDR2 from the germline V gene are SGHNT and YYREEE (reference sequence). The CDR3 is 17 amino acids. This CDR3 is CASHQSGREEYGTEAFF. Written as DNA, the CDR3 is TGTGCCAGCCACCAGTCGGGCAGGGAAGAATATGGCACTGAAGCTTTCTTT.

A word on this clone: Mismatch with germline at one junction end may stem from a read error. The chain employs TRBV29-1 and TRBJ1-2; 8 nucleotides agree with TRBD1. CDR1 is SQVTM, CDR2 ANQGSEA, per germline. This CDR3 has 9 residues. The CDR3 nucleotides read TGCAGCGTTGATACAGGGGGGCGCTTC. Its protein product is CSVDTGGRF.

This clone has a single count. The chain joins TRBV18 to TRBJ1-1, with D tentatively TRBD1 (6 bases). Germline lookup yields CDR1 KGHSH and CDR2 LQKENI. There are 13 residues in the CDR3. V lost 5 bases and J lost 0, with 7 bases in between. The chain's CDR3 is CASSGGLNTEAFF. Written as DNA, the CDR3 is TGTGCCAGCTCAGGGGGCTTGAACACTGAAGCTTTCTTT.

The chain has TRBV10-3 and TRBJ2-7, with D hard to call. V was clipped by 4 bases and J by 3 bases, with 10 bases between them. The germline CDR1 and CDR2 sequences are ENHRY and SYGVKD. The CDR3 sequence is 13 residues long. CDR3 sequence (DNA): TGTGCCATCAGTGTAGCAGAGAACTACGAGCAGTACTTC. Protein product: CAISVAENYEQYF.

This rearrangement joins TRBV6-5 to TRBJ2-2, with 7 nucleotides matching TRBD2. Per germline, CDR1 MNHEY and CDR2 SVGAGI. The CDR3 is 13 amino acids. V shed 8 bases and J 4 bases; nucleotides not matched to a gene: 4. In DNA form, the CDR3 reads TGTGCCAGCGGGAGGGAGGGCACCGGGGAGCTGTTTTTT. This translates into CASGREGTGELFF.

V usage is TRBV5-1 and J usage is TRBJ2-7; 10 bases map to TRBD2. Losses at the gene ends were 1 base for V and 3 bases for J; bases not matched to a gene: 7. CDR3 length equals 16 residues. Per the germline V gene, CDR1 is SGHRS and CDR2 is YFSETQ. The DNA of the CDR3 is TGCGCCAGCAGCTTGAATTTAGCGGGAGGCAACTACGAGCAGTACTTC. Residues: CASSLNLAGGNYEQYF.

The chain combines TRBV10-3 with TRBJ1-1, with 9 positions matching TRBD1. The V segment lost 8 bases and the J segment 4 bases; nucleotides outside the gene matches: 5. This CDR3 is built from 13 residues. CDR1 and CDR2 (germline): ENHRY, SYGVKD. CDR3 sequence reads: CAILGTGSTEAFF. CDR3 coding DNA: TGTGCCATCTTGGGGACAGGGAGCACTGAAGCTTTCTTT.

This clone was recorded once. The CDR3 DNA follows: TGTGCCAGCAGCCCAGGGGGCCCCACTGAAGCTTTCTTT. It is translated as CASSPGGPTEAFF. The chain is built from TRBV11-2 and TRBJ1-1; 8 positions agree with TRBD1. This CDR3 comprises 13 residues. V was clipped by 5 bases and J by 4 bases; unmatched bases: 3. Germline CDR1 SGHAT, CDR2 FQNNGV.

The gene calls are TRBV6-5 and TRBJ2-1, with 9 nucleotides matching TRBD2. The CDR3 length is 16 residues. J gave up 7 bases and V 2 bases, and 9 bases lay outside the gene matches. Germline CDR1 is MNHEY and CDR2 is SVGAGI. This CDR3 is CASSYPSGNSGNEQFF. The CDR3 nucleotides read TGTGCCAGCAGTTACCCTAGCGGGAATAGTGGGAATGAGCAGTTCTTC.

In its sample, this clone was seen once. The J gene is TRBJ1-4, the V gene TRBV6-6; 7 bases line up with TRBD1. CDR3 size: 15 residues. V trimming: 11 bases; J trimming: 8 bases; junction bases outside the gene matches: 17. Looked up from germline, CDR1 is MNHNY and CDR2 is SVGAGI (reference sequence). The CDR3 DNA is TGTGCCTGTGGCCCTTACGACAGGGCTGGAGAAAAACTGTTTTTT. This encodes CACGPYDRAGEKLFF.

This clone was observed once. The chain couples TRBV18 to TRBJ2-1; 11 bases agree with TRBD2. V lost 5 bases and J lost 0; bases outside the gene matches: 3. The CDR3 runs to 16 residues. Germline V gene data show CDR1 as KGHSH and CDR2 as LQKENI. CDR3 nucleotide sequence: TGTGCCAGCTCAACCGGACTAGCGGGCTCCTACAATGAGCAGTTCTTC. Protein: CASSTGLAGSYNEQFF. The full variable domain, with the rest looked up from reference TRBV18 and TRBJ2-1, is NAGVMQNPRHLVRRRGQEARLRCSPMKGHSHVYWYRQLPEEGLKFMVYLQKENIIDESGMPKERFSAEFPKEGPSILRIQQVVRGDSAAYFCASSTGLAGSYNEQFFGPGTRLTVL.

The sample holds one count of this clone. This chain joins TRBV4-1 and TRBJ1-5, with a possible D match to TRBD1 (5 bases). The length of the CDR3 is 16 residues. The germline V gene has CDR1 MGHRA and CDR2 YSYEKL. Trimming removed 4 bases from V and 6 bases from J, with 19 bases in between. The CDR3 sequence: CASSPPLPGSTQPQHF. The CDR3 DNA sequence: TGCGCCAGCAGCCCGCCCCTCCCAGGGTCGACTCAGCCCCAGCATTTT.

This CDR3 is CASSFRDLNTGELFF. The CDR3 region has the DNA TGTGCCAGCAGCTTCCGGGACTTGAACACCGGGGAGCTGTTTTTT. This sequence joins TRBV7-2 and TRBJ2-2; tentatively, D is TRBD2 (6 bases). Trimming took 3 bases from V and 1 from J, leaving 9 bases between them. This CDR3 spans 15 amino acids. CDR1 and CDR2 (germline): SGHTA, FQGNSA.

The chain is built from TRBV5-6 and TRBJ2-5; possible D gene TRBD1, 5 bases. The germline V and J ends were trimmed by 2 bases and 5 bases, with 10 bases remaining between them. The V gene's germline CDR1 is SGHDT and CDR2 YYEEEE. This CDR3 spans 13 amino acids. The CDR3 DNA reads TGTGCCAGCAGCTTTCCAGGGTGGGAGACCCAGTACTTC. This gives the protein CASSFPGWETQYF.

The CDR3 region has the DNA TGTGCCAGCAGCCCCTCTACAGGGGGAGGAAACACCATATATTTT. Protein product: CASSPSTGGGNTIYF. The chain joins TRBV7-3 to TRBJ1-3; TRBD1 matches 8 bases. The CDR3 runs 15 residues. Trimming took 5 bases from V and 4 from J; bases not matched to a gene: 7. The germline CDR1 and CDR2 sequences are SGHTA and FQGTGA.

This clone came up once. J is TRBJ2-5 and V is TRBV5-1, with 11 bases matching TRBD2. This CDR3 has 15 amino acids. J was trimmed by 5 bases and V by 4 bases; bases with no gene match: 7. Germline CDR1 reads SGHRS; CDR2 reads YFSETQ. For the CDR3, the DNA is TGCGCCAGCAGCAATCTAGCGGGAGGCGGGGAGACCCAGTACTTC. Translated: CASSNLAGGGETQYF.

The V gene is TRBV5-5, the J gene TRBJ2-7; a possible D gene is TRBD1 (5 bases). Trimming stripped 3 bases from V and 0 bases from J, with 13 bases between. This CDR3 is built from 15 residues. CDR1 and CDR2 from the germline V gene are SGHKS and YYEKEE (reference sequence). CDR3 sequence reads: CASSSQGHYSYEQYF. The CDR3 region has the DNA TGTGCCAGCAGCTCCCAGGGTCACTACTCCTACGAGCAGTACTTC.

The chain uses TRBV10-3 and TRBJ2-7; D uncertain. V was trimmed by 2 bases and J by 2 bases, leaving 10 bases between them. CDR3 length: 14 residues. The V gene's germline CDR1 is ENHRY and CDR2 SYGVKD. The CDR3 region is CAISELLVPYEQYF. The CDR3 nucleotides read TGTGCCATCAGTGAGCTCCTCGTTCCCTACGAGCAGTACTTC.

The chain joins TRBV5-1 to TRBJ2-7, with 7 bases lining up with TRBD1. Germline lookup yields CDR1 SGHRS and CDR2 YFSETQ. The CDR3 loop spans 15 amino acids. J lost 0 bases, V lost 3 bases, and 6 bases had no gene match. For the CDR3, the DNA is TGCGCCAGCAGCTCAGGGGGAATCCTCTCCTACGAGCAGTACTTC. It specifies CASSSGGILSYEQYF.

The J gene is TRBJ2-5, the V gene TRBV6-5; 7 nucleotides agree with TRBD2. Looked up from germline, CDR1 is MNHEY and CDR2 is SVGAGI. The CDR3 totals 15 residues. V dropped 3 bases and J dropped 1; count of bases not matched to a gene: 5. CDR3 coding DNA: TGTGCCAGCAGTTATGGGAGGGGAGGCCAAGAGACCCAGTACTTC. It specifies CASSYGRGGQETQYF.

The sample holds one count of this clone. The chain uses TRBV4-2 and TRBJ1-1, with 8 positions matching TRBD1. V gave up 3 bases and J gave up 2 bases; unmatched junction bases: 8. This CDR3 has 16 amino acids. Germline-derived CDR1 and CDR2 are LGHNA and YNFKEQ. The CDR3 reads CASSHTSGTGNTEAFF. The DNA for the CDR3 is TGTGCCAGCAGCCATACTTCCGGGACAGGTAACACTGAAGCTTTCTTT.